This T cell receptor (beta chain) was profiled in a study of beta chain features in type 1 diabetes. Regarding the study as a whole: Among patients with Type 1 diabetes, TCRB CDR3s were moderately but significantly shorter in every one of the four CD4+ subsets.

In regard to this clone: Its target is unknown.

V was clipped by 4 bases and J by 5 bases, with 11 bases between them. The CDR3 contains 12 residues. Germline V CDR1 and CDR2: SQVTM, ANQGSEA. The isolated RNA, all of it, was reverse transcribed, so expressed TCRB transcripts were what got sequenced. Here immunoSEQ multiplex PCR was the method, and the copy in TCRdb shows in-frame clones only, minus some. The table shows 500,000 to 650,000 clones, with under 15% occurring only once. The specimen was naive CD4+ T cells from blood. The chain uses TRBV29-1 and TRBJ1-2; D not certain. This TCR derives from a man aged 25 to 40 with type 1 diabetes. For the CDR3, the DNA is TGCAGCGTTGGGACGTTTGGGTATGGCTACACCTTC. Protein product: CSVGTFGYGYTF.